The sequence of this T cell receptor (beta chain) was determined in a study of blood T cell repertoires in COVID-19. About the study: Researchers got acute and convalescent COVID-19 samples from the United States, Italy and Spain. T cells, B-cell-depleted T cells, or PBMCs provided the cDNA or gDNA that served as material.

CDR3 size: 15 residues. Germline V gene lookup returns CDR1 SGHVS and CDR2 FQNEAQ. Trimming left V 5 bases short and J 7 bases short, with 20 bases between. Per the original data handling: The authors estimated nucleated cell counts from reference gene primer amplification. Only in-frame clones appear in the TCRdb table, and some are missing; sequencing was by immunoSEQ multiplex PCR. That table gives V, J and clone size, and the DNA gave D and trimming. The sample records about 200,000 clones, approximately 90% being singletons. The chain recombines TRBV7-8 with TRBJ1-2, with TRBD1 as a possible D gene (6 bases). Sequenced: peripheral blood. The origin of this receptor is a man between 25 and 39 years old who had recovered from COVID-19. CDR3 nucleotides: TGTGCCAGCAGCCCTACGACACGGGGGGCGACTGGCTACACCTTC. Residues: CASSPTTRGATGYTF.